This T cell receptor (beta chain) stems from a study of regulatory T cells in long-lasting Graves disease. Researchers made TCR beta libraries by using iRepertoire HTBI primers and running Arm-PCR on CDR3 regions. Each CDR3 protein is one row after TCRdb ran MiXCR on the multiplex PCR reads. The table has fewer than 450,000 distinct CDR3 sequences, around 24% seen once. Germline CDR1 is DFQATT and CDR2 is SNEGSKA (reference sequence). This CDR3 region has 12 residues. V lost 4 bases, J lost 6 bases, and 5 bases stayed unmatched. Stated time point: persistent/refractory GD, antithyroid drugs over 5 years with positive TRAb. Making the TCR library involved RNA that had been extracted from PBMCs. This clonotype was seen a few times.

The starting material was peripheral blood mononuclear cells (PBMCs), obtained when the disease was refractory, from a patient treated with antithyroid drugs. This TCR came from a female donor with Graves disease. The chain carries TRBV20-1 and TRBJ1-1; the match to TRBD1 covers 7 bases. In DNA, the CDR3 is TGCAGTGCTACAGGGGGAAGGGCTGAAGCTTTCTTT. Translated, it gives CSATGGRAEAFF.